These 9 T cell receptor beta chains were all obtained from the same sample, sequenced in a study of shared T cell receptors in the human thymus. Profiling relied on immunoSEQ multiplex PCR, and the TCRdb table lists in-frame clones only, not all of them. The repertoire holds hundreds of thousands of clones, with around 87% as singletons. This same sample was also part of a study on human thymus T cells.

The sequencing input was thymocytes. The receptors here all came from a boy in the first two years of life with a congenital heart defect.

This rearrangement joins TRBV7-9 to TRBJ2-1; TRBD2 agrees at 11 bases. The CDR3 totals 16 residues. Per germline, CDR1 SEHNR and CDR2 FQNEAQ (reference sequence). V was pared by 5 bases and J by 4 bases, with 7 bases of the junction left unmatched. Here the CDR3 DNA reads TGTGCCAGCAGCCCCAGACTAGCGGGGCTGTACAATGAGCAGTTCTTC. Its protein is CASSPRLAGLYNEQFF.

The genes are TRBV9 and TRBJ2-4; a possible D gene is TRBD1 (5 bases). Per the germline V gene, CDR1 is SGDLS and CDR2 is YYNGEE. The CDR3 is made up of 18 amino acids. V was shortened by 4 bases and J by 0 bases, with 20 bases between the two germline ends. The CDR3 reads CASSSTAGQTTAKNIQYF. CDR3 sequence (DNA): TGTGCCAGCAGCAGTACAGCTGGACAAACTACAGCCAAAAACATTCAGTACTTC.

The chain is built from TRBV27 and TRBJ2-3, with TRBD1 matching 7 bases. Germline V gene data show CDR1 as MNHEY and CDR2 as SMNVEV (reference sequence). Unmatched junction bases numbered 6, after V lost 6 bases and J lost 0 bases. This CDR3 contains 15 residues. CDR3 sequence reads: CASRNTGASTDTQYF. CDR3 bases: TGTGCCAGCAGGAATACAGGGGCTAGCACAGATACGCAGTATTTT.

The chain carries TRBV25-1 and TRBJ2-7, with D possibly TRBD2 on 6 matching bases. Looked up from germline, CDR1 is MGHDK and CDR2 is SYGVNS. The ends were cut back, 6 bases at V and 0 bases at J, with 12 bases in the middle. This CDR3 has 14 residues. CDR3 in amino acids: CASRRRGSSYEQYF. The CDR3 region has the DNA TGTGCCAGCAGACGGAGGGGCAGCTCCTACGAGCAGTACTTC.

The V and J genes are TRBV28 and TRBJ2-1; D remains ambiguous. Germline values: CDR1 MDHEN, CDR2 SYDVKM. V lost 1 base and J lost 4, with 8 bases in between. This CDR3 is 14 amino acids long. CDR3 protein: CASSLFAIYNEQFF. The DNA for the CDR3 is TGTGCCAGCAGTTTATTCGCTATATACAATGAGCAGTTCTTC.

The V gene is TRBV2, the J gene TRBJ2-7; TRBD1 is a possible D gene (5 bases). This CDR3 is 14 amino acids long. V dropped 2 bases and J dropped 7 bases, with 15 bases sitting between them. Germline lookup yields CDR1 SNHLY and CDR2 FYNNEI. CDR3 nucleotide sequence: TGTGCCAGCAGTGAATATAGCAGGGCGGAGGAGCAGTACTTC. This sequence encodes CASSEYSRAEEQYF.

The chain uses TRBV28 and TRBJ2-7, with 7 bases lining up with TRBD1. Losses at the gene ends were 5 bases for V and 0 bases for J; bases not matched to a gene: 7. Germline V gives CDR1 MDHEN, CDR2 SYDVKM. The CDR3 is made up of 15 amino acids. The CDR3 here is CASSLGQVSSYEQYF. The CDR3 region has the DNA TGTGCCAGCAGTCTAGGACAGGTCAGCTCCTACGAGCAGTACTTC.

The CDR3 protein is CASSPGTGKDEQYF. The CDR3 bases are TGTGCCAGCAGTCCCGGGACAGGGAAGGACGAGCAGTACTTC. The gene calls are TRBV6-1 and TRBJ2-7; 9 bases fit TRBD1. CDR3 length: 14 amino acids. V dropped 5 bases and J dropped 5; count of bases not matched to a gene: 7. CDR1 MNHNS and CDR2 SASEGT come from the germline V gene.

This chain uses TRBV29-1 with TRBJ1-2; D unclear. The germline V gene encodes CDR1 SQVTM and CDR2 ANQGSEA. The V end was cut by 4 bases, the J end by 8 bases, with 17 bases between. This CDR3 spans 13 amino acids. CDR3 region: CSVVSRRFGGYTF. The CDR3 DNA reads TGCAGCGTTGTATCCCGCAGGTTTGGCGGCTACACCTTC.